This T cell receptor beta chain was sequenced for a study of cytomegalovirus exposure and HLA in healthy donors. Germline V lookup: CDR1 SGHRS, CDR2 YFSETQ. Trimming cost V 4 bases and J 6 bases; bases outside gene matches: 6. CDR3 length: 13 residues. Measured with immunoSEQ multiplex PCR; TCRdb has only the in-frame clones, and not every one. The sample has approximately 76,000 clones; around 94% are singletons. The rearrangement uses TRBV5-1 and TRBJ1-2; TRBD1 matches at 7 bases. This TCR came from a woman aged 18-29 years in good health and CMV-seronegative. Material for sequencing was PBMCs. CDR3 nucleotides: TGCGCCAGCAGCACCGGGACAGTCGATGGCTACACCTTC. Protein: CASSTGTVDGYTF.